This T cell receptor beta chain came from a study of cytomegalovirus exposure and HLA in healthy donors. The assay was immunoSEQ multiplex PCR, and TCRdb's table has in-frame clones only and misses some. The table has about 270,000 clones, approximately 86% seen once. The V and J ends lost 3 bases and 5 bases respectively, with 16 bases between them. The V gene's germline CDR1 is SNHLY and CDR2 FYNNEI. CDR3 length equals 15 residues. Sequencing used PBMCs. The chain recombines TRBV2 with TRBJ2-5, with a possible D match to TRBD2 (5 bases). The origin of this receptor is a woman younger than 30 in good health and CMV-seronegative. CDR3 sequence (DNA): TGTGCCAGCAGTGACTCGGGGTCCAATGGGGAGACCCAGTACTTC. It specifies CASSDSGSNGETQYF.